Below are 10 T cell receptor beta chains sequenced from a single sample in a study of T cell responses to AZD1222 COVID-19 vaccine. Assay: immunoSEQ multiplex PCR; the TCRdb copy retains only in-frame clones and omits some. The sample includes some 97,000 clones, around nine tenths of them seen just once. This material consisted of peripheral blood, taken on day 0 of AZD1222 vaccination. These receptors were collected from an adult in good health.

The CDR3 DNA follows: TGCGCCAGCAGCTTGGGGGGGAACACTGAAGCTTTCTTT. This codes for CASSLGGNTEAFF. The V and J genes are TRBV5-1 and TRBJ1-1, with D unclear. The germline CDR1 and CDR2 sequences are SGHRS and YFSETQ. The V and J ends lost 0 bases and 1 base respectively, with 4 bases between them. The CDR3 length is 13 residues.

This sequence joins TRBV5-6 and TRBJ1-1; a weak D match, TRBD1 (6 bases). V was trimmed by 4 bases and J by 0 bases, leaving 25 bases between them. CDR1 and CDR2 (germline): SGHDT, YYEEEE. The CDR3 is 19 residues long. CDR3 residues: CASSPLYGQFRPMNTEAFF. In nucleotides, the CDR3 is TGTGCCAGCAGCCCCTTATATGGACAGTTCCGTCCCATGAACACTGAAGCTTTCTTT.

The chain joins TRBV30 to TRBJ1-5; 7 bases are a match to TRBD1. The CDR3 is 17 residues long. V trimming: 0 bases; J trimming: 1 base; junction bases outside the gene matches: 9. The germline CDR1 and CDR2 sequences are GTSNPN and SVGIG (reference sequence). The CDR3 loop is CAWSVPGGWVSNQPQHF. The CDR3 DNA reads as TGTGCCTGGAGTGTACCAGGGGGATGGGTCAGCAATCAGCCCCAGCATTTT.

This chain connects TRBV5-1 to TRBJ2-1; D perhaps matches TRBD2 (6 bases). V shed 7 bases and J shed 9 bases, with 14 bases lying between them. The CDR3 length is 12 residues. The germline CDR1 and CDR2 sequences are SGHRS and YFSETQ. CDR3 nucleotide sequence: TGCGCCAGCGGTAGACTAGAAGGTGAGCAGTTCTTC. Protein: CASGRLEGEQFF.

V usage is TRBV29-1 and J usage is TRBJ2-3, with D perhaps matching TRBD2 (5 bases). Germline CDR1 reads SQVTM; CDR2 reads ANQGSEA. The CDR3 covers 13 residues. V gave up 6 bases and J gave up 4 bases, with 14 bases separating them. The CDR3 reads CSVSRPGADTQYF. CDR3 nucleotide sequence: TGCAGCGTATCTAGGCCCGGGGCAGATACGCAGTATTTT.

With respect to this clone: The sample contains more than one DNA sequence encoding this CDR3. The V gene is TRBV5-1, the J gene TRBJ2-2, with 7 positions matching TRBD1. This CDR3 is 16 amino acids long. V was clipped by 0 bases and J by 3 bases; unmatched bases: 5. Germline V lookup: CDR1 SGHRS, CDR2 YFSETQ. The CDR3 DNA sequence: TGCGCCAGCAGCTTGGGACAGGGTGCGGACACCGGGGAGCTGTTTTTT. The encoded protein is CASSLGQGADTGELFF.

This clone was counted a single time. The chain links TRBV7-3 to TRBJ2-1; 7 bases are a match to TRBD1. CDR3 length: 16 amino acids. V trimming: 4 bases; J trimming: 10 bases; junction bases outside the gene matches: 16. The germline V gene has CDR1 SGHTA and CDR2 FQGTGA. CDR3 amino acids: CASSSGTAPRKGEQFF. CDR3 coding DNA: TGTGCCAGCAGCTCCGGGACAGCCCCTCGGAAGGGAGAGCAGTTCTTC.

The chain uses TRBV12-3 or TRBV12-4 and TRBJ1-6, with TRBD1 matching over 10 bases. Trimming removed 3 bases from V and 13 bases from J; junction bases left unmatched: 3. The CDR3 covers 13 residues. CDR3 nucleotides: TGTGCCAGCAGTTTTCGGGACAGGGGTCCCCTCCACTTT. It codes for CASSFRDRGPLHF.

CDR3: CASSPGQSQYNEQFF. DNA for the CDR3: TGTGCCAGCAGCCCGGGACAGTCCCAATACAATGAGCAGTTCTTC. The V gene is TRBV5-8, the J gene TRBJ2-1, with 7 bases lining up with TRBD1. Trimming removed 4 bases from V and 4 bases from J; junction bases left unmatched: 8. Germline V CDR1 and CDR2: SGHTS, YDEGEE. The CDR3 is 15 residues long.

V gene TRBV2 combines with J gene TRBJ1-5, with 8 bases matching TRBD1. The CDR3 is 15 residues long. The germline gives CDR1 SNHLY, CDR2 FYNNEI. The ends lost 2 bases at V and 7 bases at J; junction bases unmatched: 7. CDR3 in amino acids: CASSENIPGGQPQHF. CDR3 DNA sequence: TGTGCCAGCAGTGAAAACATCCCAGGGGGCCAGCCCCAGCATTTT.